The clone carrying this T cell receptor beta chain was seen just once. Measured with immunoSEQ multiplex PCR; TCRdb has only the in-frame clones, and not every one. The table includes roughly 2.6 million clones, around nine tenths detected once. The data originate from a study of shared clonotypes between healthy human individuals. This CDR3 spans 16 amino acids. Germline V CDR1 and CDR2: MNHEY, SMNVEV (reference sequence). Trimming shortened V by 4 bases and J by 2 bases, and 16 bases separated the two germline ends. Material for sequencing was naive CD4+ T cells sorted from blood. The sample's subset: CD45RA+ positively selected. V usage is TRBV27 and J usage is TRBJ2-3, with a tentative D call TRBD1 (6 bases). The origin of this receptor is a man between 18 and 29 years old in good health. The CDR3 DNA reads TGTGCCAGCAGTTCATACAGGGCACCCCCCACAGATACGCAGTATTTT. This sequence encodes CASSSYRAPPTDTQYF.